Presented here are 29 T cell receptor beta chains from one specimen sequenced in a study of blood T cell repertoires in COVID-19. The table came from immunoSEQ multiplex PCR; TCRdb's copy has only in-frame clones and leaves some out. The sample records about 190,000 clones, roughly 88% being singletons. The material sequenced was peripheral blood. The receptor source for this set is a woman aged 40 to 50 who had recovered from COVID-19.

The CDR3 nucleotides read TGTGCCTGGAGTGCCCGACAGGGGAGGGAAAAACTGTTTTTT. Translation: CAWSARQGREKLFF. The chain carries TRBV30 and TRBJ1-4; 8 positions agree with TRBD1. The germline gives CDR1 GTSNPN, CDR2 SVGIG (reference sequence). Trimming at V came to 1 base and at J to 8 bases, leaving 6 bases not matched to a gene. CDR3 length: 14 amino acids.

This chain links TRBV12-3 or TRBV12-4 with TRBJ1-3, with a tentative D call TRBD1 (5 bases). This CDR3 has 13 residues. Trimming left V 5 bases short and J 8 bases short, with 13 bases between. CDR3 DNA sequence: TGTGCCAGCAGTCTCACTACGGGGGACACCATATATTTT. It yields the protein CASSLTTGDTIYF.

This chain uses TRBV9 with TRBJ2-2, with 7 bases lining up with TRBD2. Germline lookup yields CDR1 SGDLS and CDR2 YYNGEE. J was trimmed by 5 bases and V by 4 bases; bases with no gene match: 11. The CDR3 is 16 amino acids. This CDR3 reads CASSITELARTGELFF. The CDR3 DNA is TGTGCCAGCAGCATTACGGAACTAGCGCGGACCGGGGAGCTGTTTTTT.

The gene calls are TRBV7-9 and TRBJ1-4, with D tentatively TRBD1 (5 bases). The ends were cut back, 4 bases at V and 8 bases at J, with 17 bases in the middle. Germline assignment: CDR1 SEHNR and CDR2 FQNEAQ (reference sequence). This CDR3 region has 15 residues. Written as DNA, the CDR3 is TGTGCCAGCAGCTCTCTACTCATAACAGGCGAAAAACTGTTTTTT. This translates into CASSSLLITGEKLFF.

This chain uses TRBV5-1 with TRBJ1-4, with 7 nucleotides matching TRBD1. Germline V gives CDR1 SGHRS, CDR2 YFSETQ. This CDR3 has 15 residues. The junction had 10 bases not matched to a gene; V was cut back by 3 bases and J by 8 bases. The CDR3 here is CASSSEDRRREKLFF. CDR3 nucleotides: TGCGCCAGCAGCTCAGAGGACAGGAGACGAGAAAAACTGTTTTTT.

J is TRBJ2-7 and V is TRBV10-3; 11 bases agree with TRBD1. There are 13 residues in the CDR3. Germline V gene lookup returns CDR1 ENHRY and CDR2 SYGVKD. V lost 10 bases and J lost 3; bases outside the gene matches: 5. In DNA form, the CDR3 reads TGTGCCACAGGGACAGGGGGAATCTACGAGCAGTACTTC. It specifies CATGTGGIYEQYF.

This chain joins TRBV19 and TRBJ1-1, with TRBD1 matching 8 bases. Germline values: CDR1 LNHDA, CDR2 SQIVND (reference sequence). CDR3 length: 15 residues. Unmatched junction bases numbered 6, after V lost 5 bases and J lost 1 base. This chain's CDR3 is CASSHPGQENTEAFF. The CDR3 coding sequence is TGTGCCAGTAGTCACCCGGGACAGGAGAACACTGAAGCTTTCTTT.

V usage is TRBV3-1 (or the pseudogene TRBV3-2) and J usage is TRBJ1-5, with D perhaps TRBD1 (6 bases). The CDR3 spans 17 residues. Deletions cut 5 bases from V and 0 bases from J, with 17 bases between. CDR1 LGHDT and CDR2 YNNKEL come from the germline V gene (reference sequence). Here the CDR3 DNA reads TGTGCCAGCAGCGGTAGGACAGCCAACTATAGCAATCAGCCCCAGCATTTT. It yields the protein CASSGRTANYSNQPQHF.

V gene TRBV14 combines with J gene TRBJ1-1; D unresolved. The V gene lost 3 bases and the J gene lost 5 bases, with 7 bases spanning the gap. CDR3 length equals 12 residues. Looked up from germline, CDR1 is SGHDN and CDR2 is FVKESK. The DNA of the CDR3 is TGTGCCAGCAGCCAGTGGCAAACTGAAGCTTTCTTT. Its translation is CASSQWQTEAFF.

The chain couples TRBV18 to TRBJ1-2; perhaps TRBD1 as D (5 bases). Germline V gene data show CDR1 as KGHSH and CDR2 as LQKENI. Trimming took 3 bases from V and 5 from J, leaving 13 bases between them. The CDR3 spans 14 residues. The CDR3 is CASSPQGRDYGYTF. The DNA for the CDR3 is TGTGCCAGCTCACCCCAGGGCAGGGATTATGGCTACACCTTC.

The V and J genes are TRBV24-1 and TRBJ2-1; 8 nucleotides line up with TRBD2. The V segment lost 4 bases and the J segment 12 bases; nucleotides outside the gene matches: 4. Germline values: CDR1 KGHDR, CDR2 SFDVKD. The CDR3 length is 12 residues. CDR3 bases: TGTGCCACCAGTGACCCCCTAGCGGGGCAGTTCTTC. Translation: CATSDPLAGQFF.

This chain links TRBV2 with TRBJ2-2, with 7 bases identical to TRBD1. The CDR3 is made up of 12 amino acids. The ends lost 4 bases at V and 9 bases at J; junction bases unmatched: 2. Germline V lookup: CDR1 SNHLY, CDR2 FYNNEI. CDR3 residues: CASSGQGRELFF. The DNA of the CDR3 is TGTGCCAGCAGTGGACAGGGCCGGGAGCTGTTTTTT.

The V call is TRBV3-1 (or the pseudogene TRBV3-2), the J call TRBJ2-5; 8 bases line up with TRBD1. Looked up from germline, CDR1 is LGHDT and CDR2 is YNNKEL (reference sequence). With 1 base clipped from V and 5 bases from J, the junction kept 6 bases outside the gene matches. The CDR3 extends over 15 amino acids. In DNA form, the CDR3 reads TGTGCCAGCAGCCAAGCTGCAGGGGGCCGGGAGACCCAGTACTTC. Amino acids: CASSQAAGGRETQYF.

The V gene is TRBV29-1, the J gene TRBJ1-2, with TRBD1 matching 11 bases. Germline CDR1 is SQVTM and CDR2 is ANQGSEA. With 7 bases clipped from V and 8 bases from J, the junction kept 6 bases outside the gene matches. The length of the CDR3 is 12 residues. The CDR3 region is CSAGGDRGGYTF. CDR3 bases: TGCAGCGCTGGCGGGGACAGGGGGGGCTACACCTTC. The full variable domain, rest sourced from reference TRBV29-1 and TRBJ1-2, is SAVISQKPSRDICQRGTSLTIQCQVDSQVTMMFWYRQQPGQSLTLIATANQGSEATYESGFVIDKFPISRPNLTFSTLTVSNMSPEDSSIYLCSAGGDRGGYTFGSGTRLTVV.

The rearrangement uses TRBV2 and TRBJ1-5, with D perhaps matching TRBD1 (6 bases). Looked up from germline, CDR1 is SNHLY and CDR2 is FYNNEI. V was cut by 1 base and J by 4 bases, with 11 bases left in between. The CDR3 is 15 residues long. CDR3 in amino acids: CASSEEQGQNQPQHF. The CDR3 bases are TGTGCCAGCAGTGAAGAACAGGGACAAAATCAGCCCCAGCATTTT.

The CDR3: CASSFAGARGLRNEQFF. The DNA of the CDR3 is TGTGCCAGCAGCTTCGCTGGGGCGCGGGGCCTTCGCAATGAGCAGTTCTTC. The genes are TRBV7-8 and TRBJ2-1; D is possibly TRBD2 (6 bases). This CDR3 has 17 residues. The germline gives CDR1 SGHVS, CDR2 FQNEAQ. Trimming shortened V by 3 bases and J by 6 bases, and 21 bases separated the two germline ends.

This chain connects TRBV4-3 to TRBJ2-7, with a tentative D call TRBD1 (6 bases). Between the trimmed V and J ends, which lost 1 base and 3 bases, there was a span of 16 bases. Germline V gene data show CDR1 as LGHNA and CDR2 as YSLEER. CDR3 size: 16 residues. The CDR3 here is CASSQANTDSYYEQYF. As DNA, the CDR3 is TGCGCCAGCAGCCAAGCTAACACGGACAGCTACTACGAGCAGTACTTC.

The chain employs TRBV11-2 and TRBJ2-1, with D perhaps matching TRBD2 (5 bases). CDR1 and CDR2 from the germline V gene are SGHAT and FQNNGV. Trimming cost V 3 bases and J 5 bases, with 8 bases left between them. The CDR3 runs to 13 residues. CDR3 sequence reads: CASSFDGDNEQFF. DNA for the CDR3: TGTGCCAGCAGCTTCGACGGGGACAATGAGCAGTTCTTC.

The chain carries TRBV28 and TRBJ1-2, with 7 nucleotides matching TRBD1. CDR1 is MDHEN, CDR2 SYDVKM, per germline. V lost 3 bases to trimming and J lost 4 bases; unmatched junction nucleotides: 8. The CDR3 runs to 15 residues. The CDR3 spells CASSFSRQGSYGYTF. The CDR3 nucleotides are TGTGCCAGCAGTTTCTCCCGACAGGGTAGCTATGGCTACACCTTC.

In its sample, this clone was seen a few times. The CDR3 region has the DNA TGTGCCAGCACCACTCAGGGGGCTGGTGGCACCGGGGAGCTGTTTTTT. Translating gives CASTTQGAGGTGELFF. The chain has TRBV28 and TRBJ2-2, with TRBD1 identical over 8 bases. V lost 7 bases, J lost 4 bases, and 11 bases stayed unmatched. The CDR3 runs to 16 residues. Germline V gene data show CDR1 as MDHEN and CDR2 as SYDVKM.

The rearrangement links TRBV5-4 to TRBJ2-5; tentatively, D is TRBD1 (5 bases). Looked up from germline, CDR1 is SGHNT and CDR2 is YYREEE (reference sequence). The CDR3 has 16 residues. Trimming left V 1 base short and J 2 bases short, with 15 bases between. The CDR3 DNA follows: TGTGCCAGCAGCTTGATGTCTGGGGCAGAACAAGAGACCCAGTACTTC. Its translation: CASSLMSGAEQETQYF.

This chain connects TRBV2 to TRBJ1-1; possibly TRBD1 for D (5 bases). CDR1 SNHLY and CDR2 FYNNEI come from the germline V gene. V was cut by 0 bases and J by 3 bases, with 8 bases left in between. There are 14 residues in the CDR3. DNA of the CDR3: TGTGCCAGCAGTGAAGCCAGGGTGCACACTGAAGCTTTCTTT. This encodes CASSEARVHTEAFF.

The chain carries TRBV11-2 and TRBJ2-2, with D tentatively TRBD1 (6 bases). V gave up 5 bases and J gave up 6 bases, with 19 bases separating them. The V gene's germline CDR1 is SGHAT and CDR2 FQNNGV. The CDR3 runs to 16 residues. The CDR3 spells CASSPIKGDVAGELFF. The CDR3 coding sequence is TGTGCCAGCAGCCCAATCAAGGGGGATGTGGCCGGGGAGCTGTTTTTT.

This chain joins TRBV6-2 or TRBV6-3 and TRBJ1-2; weak D call: TRBD1 (6 bases). Per germline, CDR1 MNHEY and CDR2 SVGEGT. Trimming stripped 5 bases from V and 3 bases from J, with 10 bases between. The CDR3 contains 13 residues. The CDR3, as DNA: TGTGCCAGCAGTCTACAGGGTTACTATGGCTACACCTTC. This encodes CASSLQGYYGYTF.

The CDR3: CASSAQRTDTQYF. The CDR3 DNA follows: TGTGCCAGCAGTGCCCAGAGGACAGATACGCAGTATTTT. This chain links TRBV2 with TRBJ2-3, with D unclear. Trimming took 4 bases from V and 3 from J, leaving 8 bases between them. The CDR3 is 13 amino acids. From germline, CDR1 is SNHLY and CDR2 FYNNEI.

The rearrangement uses TRBV4-2 and TRBJ2-4, with 13 bases that match TRBD2. Germline CDR1 and CDR2: LGHNA and YNFKEQ. The CDR3 runs to 16 residues. V lost 4 bases to trimming and J lost 8 bases; unmatched junction nucleotides: 8. The CDR3 region has the DNA TGTGCCAGCAGCCCCGGACTAGCGGGAGTTACGGACATTCAGTACTTC. It codes for CASSPGLAGVTDIQYF.

This rearrangement joins TRBV28 to TRBJ2-2; TRBD1 agrees at 7 bases. The CDR3 sequence is 16 residues long. The J segment lost 2 bases and the V segment lost 6 bases, leaving 9 bases of the junction unmatched. CDR1 and CDR2 (germline): MDHEN, SYDVKM. CDR3 DNA sequence: TGTGCCAGCAGGCGTACAGGGGCGGGTAACACCGGGGAGCTGTTTTTT. The encoded protein is CASRRTGAGNTGELFF.

Regarding this clone: This may be a read error, as it is one base from a much larger clone. In DNA form, the CDR3 reads TGTGCCAGCAGCTTGACAGGCCCCTATGGCTACACCTTC. Amino acid sequence: CASSLTGPYGYTF. The rearrangement links TRBV6-5 to TRBJ1-2, with D perhaps matching TRBD1 (6 bases). V shed 6 bases and J shed 4 bases, with 12 bases lying between them. The CDR3 has 13 residues. CDR1 and CDR2 from the germline V gene are MNHEY and SVGAGI.

The rearrangement joins TRBV5-1 to TRBJ2-1, with a tentative D call TRBD1 (5 bases). Trimming cost V 2 bases and J 8 bases, with 17 bases left between them. The CDR3 consists of 15 residues. Germline CDR1 is SGHRS and CDR2 is YFSETQ. The CDR3 DNA reads as TGCGCCAGCAGCTTATCTGGCCAGGGTATCGATGAGCAGTTCTTC. It translates to CASSLSGQGIDEQFF.